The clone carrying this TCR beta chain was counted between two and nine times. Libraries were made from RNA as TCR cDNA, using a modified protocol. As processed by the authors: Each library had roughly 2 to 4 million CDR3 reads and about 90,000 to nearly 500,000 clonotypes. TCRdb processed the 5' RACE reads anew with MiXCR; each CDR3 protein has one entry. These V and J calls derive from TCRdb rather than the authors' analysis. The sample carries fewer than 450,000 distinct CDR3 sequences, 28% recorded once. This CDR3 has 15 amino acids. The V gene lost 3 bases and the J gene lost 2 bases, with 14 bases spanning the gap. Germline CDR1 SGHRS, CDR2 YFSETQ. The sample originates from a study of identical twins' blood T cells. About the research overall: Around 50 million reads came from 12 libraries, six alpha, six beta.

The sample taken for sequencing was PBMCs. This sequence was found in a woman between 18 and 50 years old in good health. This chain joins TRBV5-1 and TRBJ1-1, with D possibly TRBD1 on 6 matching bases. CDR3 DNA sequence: TGCGCCAGCAGCTGGTCGGGCAGGGGCAACACTGAAGCTTTCTTT. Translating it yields CASSWSGRGNTEAFF. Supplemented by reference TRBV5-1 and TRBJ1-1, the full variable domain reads KAGVTQTPRYLIKTRGQQVTLSCSPISGHRSVSWYQQTPGQGLQFLFEYFSETQRNKGNFPGRFSGRQFSNSRSEMNVSTLELGDSALYLCASSWSGRGNTEAFFGQGTRLTVV.